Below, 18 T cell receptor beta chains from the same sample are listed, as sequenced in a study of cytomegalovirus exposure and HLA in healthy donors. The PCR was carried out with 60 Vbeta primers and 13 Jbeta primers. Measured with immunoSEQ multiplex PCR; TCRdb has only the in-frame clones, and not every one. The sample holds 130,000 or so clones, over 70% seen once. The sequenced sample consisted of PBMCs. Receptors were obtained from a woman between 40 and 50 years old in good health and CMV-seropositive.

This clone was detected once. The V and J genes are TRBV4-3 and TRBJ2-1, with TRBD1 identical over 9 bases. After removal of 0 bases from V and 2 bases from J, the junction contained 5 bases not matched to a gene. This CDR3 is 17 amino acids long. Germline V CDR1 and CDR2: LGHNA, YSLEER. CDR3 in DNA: TGCGCCAGCAGCCAAGAGGGCGGGACAGGGACCTACAATGAGCAGTTCTTC. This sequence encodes CASSQEGGTGTYNEQFF.

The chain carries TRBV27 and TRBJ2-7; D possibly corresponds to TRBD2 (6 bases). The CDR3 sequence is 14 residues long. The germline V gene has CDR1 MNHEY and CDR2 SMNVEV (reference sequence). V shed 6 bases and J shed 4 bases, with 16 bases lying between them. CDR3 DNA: TGTGCCAGCAGCCCACCGGGACTTACATACGAGCAGTACTTC. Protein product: CASSPPGLTYEQYF.

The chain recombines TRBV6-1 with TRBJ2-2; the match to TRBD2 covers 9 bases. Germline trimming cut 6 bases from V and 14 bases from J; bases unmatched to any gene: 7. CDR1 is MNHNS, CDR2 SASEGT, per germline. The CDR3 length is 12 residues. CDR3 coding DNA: TGTGCCAGCAGCCGGACTAGCGAGGGCCTGTTTTTT. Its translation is CASSRTSEGLFF.

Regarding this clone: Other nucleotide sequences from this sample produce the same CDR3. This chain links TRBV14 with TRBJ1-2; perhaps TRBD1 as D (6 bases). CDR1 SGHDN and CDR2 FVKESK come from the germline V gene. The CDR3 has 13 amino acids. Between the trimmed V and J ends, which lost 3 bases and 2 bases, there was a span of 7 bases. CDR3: CASSHTGNYGYTF. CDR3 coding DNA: TGTGCCAGCAGCCATACAGGGAACTATGGCTACACCTTC.

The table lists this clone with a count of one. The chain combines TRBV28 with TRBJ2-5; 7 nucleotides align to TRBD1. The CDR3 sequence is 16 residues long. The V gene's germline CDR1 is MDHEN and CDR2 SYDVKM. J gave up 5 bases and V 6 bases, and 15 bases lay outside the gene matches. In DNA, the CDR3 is TGTGCCAGCAGCTCTTTCTCTAGGGGGCGAGGGGAGACCCAGTACTTC. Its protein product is CASSSFSRGRGETQYF.

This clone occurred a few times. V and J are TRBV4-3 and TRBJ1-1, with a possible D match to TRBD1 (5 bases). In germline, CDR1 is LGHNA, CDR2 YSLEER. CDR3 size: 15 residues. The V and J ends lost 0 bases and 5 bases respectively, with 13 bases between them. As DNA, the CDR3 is TGCGCCAGCAGCCAAGATACAATGGGGGGTACTGAAGCTTTCTTT. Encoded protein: CASSQDTMGGTEAFF.

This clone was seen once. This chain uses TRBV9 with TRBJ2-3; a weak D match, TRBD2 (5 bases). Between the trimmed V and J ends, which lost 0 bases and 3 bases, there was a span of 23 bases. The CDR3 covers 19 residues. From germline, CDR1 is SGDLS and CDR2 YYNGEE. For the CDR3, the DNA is TGTGCCAGCAGCGTAGCGGGGATGGACTCTTCCCCGCCGACAGATACGCAGTATTTT. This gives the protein CASSVAGMDSSPPTDTQYF. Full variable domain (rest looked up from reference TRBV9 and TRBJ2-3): DSGVTQTPKHLITATGQRVTLRCSPRSGDLSVYWYQQSLDQGLQFLIQYYNGEERAKGNILERFSAQQFPDLHSELNLSSLELGDSALYFCASSVAGMDSSPPTDTQYFGPGTRLTVL.

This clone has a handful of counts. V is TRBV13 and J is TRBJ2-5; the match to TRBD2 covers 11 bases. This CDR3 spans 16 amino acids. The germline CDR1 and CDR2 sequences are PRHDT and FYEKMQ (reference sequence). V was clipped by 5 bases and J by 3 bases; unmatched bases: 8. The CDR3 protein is CASSQVTTSGKETQYF. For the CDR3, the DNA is TGTGCCAGCAGCCAAGTGACGACTAGCGGGAAAGAGACCCAGTACTTC.

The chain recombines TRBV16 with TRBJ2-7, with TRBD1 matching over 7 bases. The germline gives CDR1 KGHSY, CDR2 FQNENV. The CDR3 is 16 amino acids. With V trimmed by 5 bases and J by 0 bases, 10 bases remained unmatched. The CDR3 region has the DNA TGTGCCAGCAGCTCAGGGGACAGATCCTTCTCCTACGAGCAGTACTTC. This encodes CASSSGDRSFSYEQYF.

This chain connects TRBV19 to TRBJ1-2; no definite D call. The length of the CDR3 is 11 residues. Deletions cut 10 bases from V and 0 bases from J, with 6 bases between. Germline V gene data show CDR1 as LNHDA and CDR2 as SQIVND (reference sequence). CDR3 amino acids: CATEANYGYTF. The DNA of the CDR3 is TGTGCCACAGAGGCTAACTATGGCTACACCTTC.

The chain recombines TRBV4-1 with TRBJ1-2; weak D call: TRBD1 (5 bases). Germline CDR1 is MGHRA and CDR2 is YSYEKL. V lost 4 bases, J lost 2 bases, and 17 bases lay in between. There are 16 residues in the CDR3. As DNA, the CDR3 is TGCGCCAGCAGCCTCGGGGACGAGGGAGGAAACTATGGCTACACCTTC. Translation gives CASSLGDEGGNYGYTF.

CDR3 amino acids: CASSTRGLTDTQYF. The CDR3 region has the DNA TGTGCCAGTAGTACCCGGGGATTGACAGATACGCAGTATTTT. The chain has TRBV19 and TRBJ2-3; the D gene is possibly TRBD2 (5 bases). Deletions cut 4 bases from V and 3 bases from J, with 11 bases between. CDR3 size: 14 residues. CDR1 and CDR2 from the germline V gene are LNHDA and SQIVND (reference sequence). The whole variable domain, remainder taken from reference TRBV19 and TRBJ2-3, is DGGITQSPKYLFRKEGQNVTLSCEQNLNHDAMYWYRQDPGQGLRLIYYSQIVNDFQKGDIAEGYSVSREKKESFPLTVTSAQKNPTAFYLCASSTRGLTDTQYFGPGTRLTVL.

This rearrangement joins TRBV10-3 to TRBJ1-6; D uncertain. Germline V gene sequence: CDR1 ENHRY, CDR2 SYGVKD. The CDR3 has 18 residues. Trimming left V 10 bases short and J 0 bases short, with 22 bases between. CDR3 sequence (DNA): TGTGCCACCAGCGAGATTGGCAGGAGGAGCTCCTATAATTCACCCCTCCACTTT. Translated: CATSEIGRRSSYNSPLHF.

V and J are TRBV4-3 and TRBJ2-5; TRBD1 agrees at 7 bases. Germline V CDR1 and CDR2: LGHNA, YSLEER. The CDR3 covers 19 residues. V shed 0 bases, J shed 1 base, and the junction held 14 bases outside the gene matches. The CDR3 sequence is CASSQDLRLQGMSQETQYF. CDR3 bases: TGCGCCAGCAGCCAAGACCTACGCCTACAGGGGATGTCCCAAGAGACCCAGTACTTC.

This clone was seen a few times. CDR3 sequence: CASSDRDSSYEQYF. The CDR3 nucleotides are TGTGCCAGCAGTGACCGGGACAGCTCCTACGAGCAGTACTTC. The rearrangement uses TRBV2 and TRBJ2-7, with TRBD1 matching 7 bases. Germline V gene sequence: CDR1 SNHLY, CDR2 FYNNEI. This CDR3 region has 14 residues. V lost 3 bases, J lost 0 bases, and 2 bases stayed unmatched.

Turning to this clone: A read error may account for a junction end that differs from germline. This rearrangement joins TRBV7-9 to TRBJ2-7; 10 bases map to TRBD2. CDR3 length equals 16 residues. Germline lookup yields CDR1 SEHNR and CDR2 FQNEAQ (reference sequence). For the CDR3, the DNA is TGTACCAGCAGCTCCGCACTAGCGGGACCCTCCGGCGAGCAGTACTTC. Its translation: CTSSSALAGPSGEQYF.

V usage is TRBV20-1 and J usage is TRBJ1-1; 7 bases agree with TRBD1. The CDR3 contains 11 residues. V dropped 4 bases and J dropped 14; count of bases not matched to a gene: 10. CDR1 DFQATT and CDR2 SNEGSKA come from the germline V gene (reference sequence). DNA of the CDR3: TGCAGTGCTAAGGAAGGGACAGTGCGGTTCTTT. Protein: CSAKEGTVRFF.

CDR3 DNA: TGTGCCAGTAGTAGTGGCCAGAGAACTAAACCGTACAATGAGCAGTTCTTC. Translation: CASSSGQRTKPYNEQFF. The chain is built from TRBV19 and TRBJ2-1; D remains ambiguous. The germline V and J ends were trimmed by 4 bases and 4 bases, with 20 bases remaining between them. Germline V gene data show CDR1 as LNHDA and CDR2 as SQIVND (reference sequence). The CDR3 contains 17 residues.